This passage covers 9 T cell receptor beta chains from one sample sequenced in a study of blood T cells in healthy people across ages. A second roughly 6 to 11 cycle PCR used barcoded and J-beta primers. MiXCR, run by TCRdb on the 5' RACE reads, gives a single entry per CDR3 protein. Of over 600,000 distinct CDR3 sequences in the sample, about half were seen once. The sample was blood. The receptors come from a man at least 80 years old in good health.

A few counts support this clonotype. V is TRBV27 and J is TRBJ2-7, with 11 bases matching TRBD2. The V segment lost 5 bases and the J segment 6 bases; nucleotides outside the gene matches: 12. Germline V CDR1 and CDR2: MNHEY, SMNVEV (reference sequence). The CDR3 contains 16 residues. CDR3 amino acids: CASSTLAGGFSLEQYF. In DNA form, the CDR3 reads TGTGCCAGCAGTACCCTAGCGGGGGGTTTCTCACTCGAGCAGTACTTC.

This clonotype was seen more than once but under ten times. This sequence joins TRBV2 and TRBJ2-5, with D uncertain. CDR1 SNHLY and CDR2 FYNNEI come from the germline V gene. V was trimmed by 5 bases and J by 2 bases, leaving 9 bases between them. The CDR3 sequence is 13 residues long. CDR3 loop: CASSKDQQETQYF. CDR3 coding DNA: TGTGCCAGCAGTAAGGACCAGCAAGAGACCCAGTACTTC.

The chain uses TRBV7-2 and TRBJ2-7; D may be TRBD1 (6 bases). Germline V gives CDR1 SGHTA, CDR2 FQGNSA. Trimming took 5 bases from V and 4 from J, leaving 15 bases between them. This CDR3 spans 14 amino acids. CDR3 DNA: TGTGCCAGCAGCGAGGACTGGACAGTTTACGAGCAGTACTTC. Encoded protein: CASSEDWTVYEQYF.

There are many counts of this clonotype. This sequence joins TRBV5-1 and TRBJ1-2, with D perhaps matching TRBD1 (5 bases). Per germline, CDR1 SGHRS and CDR2 YFSETQ. This CDR3 has 15 residues. The V end was cut by 4 bases, the J end by 8 bases, with 21 bases between. CDR3 coding DNA: TGCGCCAGCAGCCAACAACAGGACGGTAGCTTCGGCTACACCTTC. Its translation is CASSQQQDGSFGYTF.

The chain is built from TRBV9 and TRBJ2-1; D could derive from TRBD1 or TRBD2 (5 bases each). The CDR3 spans 15 residues. V dropped 6 bases and J dropped 9 bases, with 22 bases sitting between them. Germline V gene lookup returns CDR1 SGDLS and CDR2 YYNGEE. The CDR3 DNA is TGTGCCAGCAACCGAAGGGCTAGCTCGGACACTGAGCAGTTCTTC. Amino acid sequence: CASNRRASSDTEQFF.

This clonotype showed up just a few times. The rearrangement joins TRBV7-2 to TRBJ2-3, with unresolved D. Trimming pared 5 bases from V and 1 base from J, leaving 13 bases between. Germline CDR1 and CDR2: SGHTA and FQGNSA. CDR3 length: 15 residues. The CDR3 DNA reads as TGTGCCAGCAGCCCGACGAGCACTGGCACAGATACGCAGTATTTT. This codes for CASSPTSTGTDTQYF. The complete variable domain, with remaining parts taken from reference TRBV7-2 and TRBJ2-3, reads GAGVSQSPSNKVTEKGKDVELRCDPISGHTALYWYRQSLGQGLEFLIYFQGNSAPDKSGLPSDRFSAERTGGSVSTLTIQRTQQEDSAVYLCASSPTSTGTDTQYFGPGTRLTVL.

The V call is TRBV7-9, the J call TRBJ2-5; D assignment may be TRBD1 or TRBD2 (5 bases each). The J call is in doubt because the DNA end fits TRBJ2-7 better. Germline V gene sequence: CDR1 SEHNR, CDR2 FQNEAQ (reference sequence). The CDR3 is 14 residues long. CDR3 DNA: TGTGCCAGCAGCTTAGGGGGGTCCCACAGCGAGCAGTACTTC. Protein sequence: CASSLGGSHSEQYF.

The rearrangement joins TRBV20-1 to TRBJ2-5; no clear D. The J call could be wrong; TRBJ2-4 is a better fit for the DNA end. Germline V lookup: CDR1 DFQATT, CDR2 SNEGSKA (reference sequence). This CDR3 comprises 12 residues. The CDR3 region has the DNA TGCAGTACGCATTCGGGCCAAAACATTCAGTACTTC. Translated, it gives CSTHSGQNIQYF.

This chain connects TRBV30 to TRBJ2-5, with 7 bases fitting TRBD2. V shed 0 bases and J 5 bases; nucleotides not matched to a gene: 9. Germline V gives CDR1 GTSNPN, CDR2 SVGIG (reference sequence). CDR3 size: 15 residues. For the CDR3, the DNA is TGTGCCTGGAGTGTACTTGCGGGAGAGGCGGAGACCCAGTACTTC. As protein: CAWSVLAGEAETQYF.